The clone carrying this TCR beta chain was detected a few times. Across 18 months, stable Graves' hyperthyroidism was marked by no progression to ophthalmopathy. Exclusion of patients followed from uncontrolled infection, other autoimmune disease, pregnancy or lactation. The CDR3 covers 13 residues. Germline V CDR1 and CDR2: SQVTM, ANQGSEA. V lost 6 bases, J lost 4 bases, and 13 bases lay in between. This specimen comes from a study of T cells in Graves' hyperthyroidism and ophthalmopathy. Amplified TCR beta CDR3 regions came from RNA transcripts. With the HTBI primer set, the TCR CDR3 went through a first round of RT-PCR. TCRdb processed the multiplex PCR reads anew with MiXCR; each CDR3 protein has one entry. The top ten clones hold around a quarter of a sample with 450,000 to 650,000 distinct CDR3 sequences, roughly 20% of them seen once.

What was sequenced was blood. The chain is built from TRBV29-1 and TRBJ1-5, with D tentatively TRBD1 (5 bases). This clonotype was obtained from a man younger than 35 with Graves' hyperthyroidism. The CDR3 nucleotides read TGCAGCGTGAGGGCCGGGGCAAATCAGCCCCAGCATTTT. Its translation: CSVRAGANQPQHF.